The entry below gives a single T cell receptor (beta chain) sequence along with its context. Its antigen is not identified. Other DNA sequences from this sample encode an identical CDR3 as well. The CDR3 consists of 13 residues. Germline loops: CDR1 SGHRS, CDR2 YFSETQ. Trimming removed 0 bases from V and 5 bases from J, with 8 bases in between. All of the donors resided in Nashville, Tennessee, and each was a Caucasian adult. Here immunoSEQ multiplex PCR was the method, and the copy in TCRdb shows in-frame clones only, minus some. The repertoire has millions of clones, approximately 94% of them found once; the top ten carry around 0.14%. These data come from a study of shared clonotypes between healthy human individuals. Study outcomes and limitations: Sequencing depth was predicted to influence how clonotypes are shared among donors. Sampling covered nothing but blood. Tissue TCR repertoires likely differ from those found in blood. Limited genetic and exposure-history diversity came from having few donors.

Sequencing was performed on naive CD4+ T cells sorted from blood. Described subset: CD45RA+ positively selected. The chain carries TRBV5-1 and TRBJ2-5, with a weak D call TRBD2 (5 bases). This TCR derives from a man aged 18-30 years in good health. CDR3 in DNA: TGCGCCAGCAGCTTGGGAGGGTCCGAGACCCAGTACTTC. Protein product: CASSLGGSETQYF.